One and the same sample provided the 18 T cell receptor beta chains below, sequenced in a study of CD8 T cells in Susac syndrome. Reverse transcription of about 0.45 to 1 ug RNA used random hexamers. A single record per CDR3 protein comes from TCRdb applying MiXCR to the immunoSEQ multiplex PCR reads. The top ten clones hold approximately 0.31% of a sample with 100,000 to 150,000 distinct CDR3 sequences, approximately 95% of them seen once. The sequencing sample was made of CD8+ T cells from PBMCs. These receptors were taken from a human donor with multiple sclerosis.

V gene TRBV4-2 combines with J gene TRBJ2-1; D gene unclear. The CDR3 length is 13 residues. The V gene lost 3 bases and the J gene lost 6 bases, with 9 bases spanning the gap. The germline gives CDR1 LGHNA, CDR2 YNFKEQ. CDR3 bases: TGTGCCAGCAGCCAGGATAAGCCCAATGAGCAGTTCTTC. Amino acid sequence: CASSQDKPNEQFF.

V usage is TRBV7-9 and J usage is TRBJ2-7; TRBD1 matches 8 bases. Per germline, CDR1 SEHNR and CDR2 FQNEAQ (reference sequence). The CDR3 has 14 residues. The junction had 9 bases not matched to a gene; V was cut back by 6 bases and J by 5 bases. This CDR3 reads CASRPDRVNHEQYF. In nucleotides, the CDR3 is TGTGCCAGCAGGCCGGACAGGGTTAACCACGAGCAGTACTTC.

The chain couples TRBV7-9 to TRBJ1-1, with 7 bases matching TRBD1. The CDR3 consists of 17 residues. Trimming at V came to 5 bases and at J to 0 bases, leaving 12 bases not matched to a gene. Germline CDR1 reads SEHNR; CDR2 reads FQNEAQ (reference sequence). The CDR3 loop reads CASSLRTGQLLNTEAFF. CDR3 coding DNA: TGTGCCAGCAGCCTCAGAACGGGACAGCTATTGAACACTGAAGCTTTCTTT.

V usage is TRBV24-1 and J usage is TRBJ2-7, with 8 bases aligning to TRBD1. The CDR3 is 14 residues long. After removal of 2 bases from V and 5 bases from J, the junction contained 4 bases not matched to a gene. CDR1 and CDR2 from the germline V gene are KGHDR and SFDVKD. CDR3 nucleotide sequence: TGTGCCACCAGTGATTCAGGGGGCCCCCACGAGCAGTACTTC. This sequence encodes CATSDSGGPHEQYF.

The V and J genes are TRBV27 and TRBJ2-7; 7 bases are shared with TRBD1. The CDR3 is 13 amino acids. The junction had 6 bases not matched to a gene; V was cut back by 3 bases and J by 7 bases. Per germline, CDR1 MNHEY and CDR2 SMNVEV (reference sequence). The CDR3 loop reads CASSFRQGGEQYF. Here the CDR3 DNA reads TGTGCCAGCAGTTTCCGACAGGGCGGAGAGCAGTACTTC.

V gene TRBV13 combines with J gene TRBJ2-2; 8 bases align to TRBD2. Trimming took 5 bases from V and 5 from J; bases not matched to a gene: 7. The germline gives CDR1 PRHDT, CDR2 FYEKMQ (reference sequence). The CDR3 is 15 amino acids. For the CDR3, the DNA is TGTGCCAGCAGCCCCTGGACTAGCCGAACCGGGGAGCTGTTTTTT. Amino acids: CASSPWTSRTGELFF. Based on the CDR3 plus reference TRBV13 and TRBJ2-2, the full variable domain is AAGVIQSPRHLIKEKRETATLKCYPIPRHDTVYWYQQGPGQDPQFLISFYEKMQSDKGSIPDRFSAQQFSDYHSELNMSSLELGDSALYFCASSPWTSRTGELFFGEGSRLTVL.

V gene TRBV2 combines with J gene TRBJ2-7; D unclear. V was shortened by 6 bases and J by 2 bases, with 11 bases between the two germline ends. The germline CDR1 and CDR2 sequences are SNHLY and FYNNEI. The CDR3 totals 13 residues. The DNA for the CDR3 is TGTGCCAGCAGGGACCCGGAACCCTACGAGCAGTACGTC. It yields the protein CASRDPEPYEQYV.

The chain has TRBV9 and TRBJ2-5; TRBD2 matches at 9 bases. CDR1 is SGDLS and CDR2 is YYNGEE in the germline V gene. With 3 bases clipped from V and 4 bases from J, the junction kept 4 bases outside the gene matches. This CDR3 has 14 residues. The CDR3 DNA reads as TGTGCCAGCAGCGGCGGGGGGGCCGGAGAGACCCAGTACTTC. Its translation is CASSGGGAGETQYF.

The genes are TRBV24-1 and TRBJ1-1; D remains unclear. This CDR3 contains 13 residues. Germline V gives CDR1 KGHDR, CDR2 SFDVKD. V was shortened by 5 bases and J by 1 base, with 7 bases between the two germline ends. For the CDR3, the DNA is TGTGCCACCAGTGTGAGGGAGAACACTGAAGCTTTCTTT. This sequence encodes CATSVRENTEAFF.

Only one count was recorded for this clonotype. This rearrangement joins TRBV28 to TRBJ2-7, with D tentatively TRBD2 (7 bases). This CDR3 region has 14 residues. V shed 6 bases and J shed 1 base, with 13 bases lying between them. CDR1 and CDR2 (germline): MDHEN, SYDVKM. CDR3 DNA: TGTGCCAGCAGCTGGGGGAGGGGGTCCTACGAGCAGTACGTC. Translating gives CASSWGRGSYEQYV.

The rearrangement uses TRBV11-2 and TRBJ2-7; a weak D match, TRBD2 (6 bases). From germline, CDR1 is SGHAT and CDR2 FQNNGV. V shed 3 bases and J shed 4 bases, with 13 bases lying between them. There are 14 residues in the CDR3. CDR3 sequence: CASSLGSGTYEQYF. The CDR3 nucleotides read TGTGCCAGCAGCTTGGGATCAGGGACTTACGAGCAGTACTTC.

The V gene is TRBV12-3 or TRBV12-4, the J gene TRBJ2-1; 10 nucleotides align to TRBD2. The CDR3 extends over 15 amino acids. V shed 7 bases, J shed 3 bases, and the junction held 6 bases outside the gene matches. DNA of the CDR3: TGTGCCAGCACGACACTAGCGGGGAGCTACAATGAGCAGTTCTTC. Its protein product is CASTTLAGSYNEQFF.

In DNA form, the CDR3 reads TGCGCCAGCAGTCAGGATACCTTACAAGAGACCCAGTACTTC. Encoded protein: CASSQDTLQETQYF. The chain recombines TRBV23-1 with TRBJ2-5; D uncertain. TRBV23-1 is flagged as an ORF with uncertain function. V gave up 3 bases and J gave up 2 bases, with 10 bases separating them. The CDR3 is 14 amino acids.

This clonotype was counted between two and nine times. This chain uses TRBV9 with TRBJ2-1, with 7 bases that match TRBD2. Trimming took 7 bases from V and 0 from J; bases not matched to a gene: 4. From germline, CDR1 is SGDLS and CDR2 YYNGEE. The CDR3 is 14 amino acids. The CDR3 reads CASEAGPSYNEQFF. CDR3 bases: TGTGCCAGCGAAGCGGGACCCTCCTACAATGAGCAGTTCTTC. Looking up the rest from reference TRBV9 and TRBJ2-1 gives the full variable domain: DSGVTQTPKHLITATGQRVTLRCSPRSGDLSVYWYQQSLDQGLQFLIQYYNGEERAKGNILERFSAQQFPDLHSELNLSSLELGDSALYFCASEAGPSYNEQFFGPGTRLTVL.

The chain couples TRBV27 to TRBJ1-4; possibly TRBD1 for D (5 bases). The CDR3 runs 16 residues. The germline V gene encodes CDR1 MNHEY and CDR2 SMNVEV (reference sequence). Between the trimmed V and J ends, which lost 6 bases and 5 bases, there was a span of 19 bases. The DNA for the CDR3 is TGTGCCAGCAGGTTGGGGCAGGTTGGCCTGAATGAAAAACTGTTTTTT. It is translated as CASRLGQVGLNEKLFF. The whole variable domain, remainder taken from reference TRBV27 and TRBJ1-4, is EAQVTQNPRYLITVTGKKLTVTCSQNMNHEYMSWYRQDPGLGLRQIYYSMNVEVTDKGDVPEGYKVSRKEKRNFPLILESPSPNQTSLYFCASRLGQVGLNEKLFFGSGTQLSVL.

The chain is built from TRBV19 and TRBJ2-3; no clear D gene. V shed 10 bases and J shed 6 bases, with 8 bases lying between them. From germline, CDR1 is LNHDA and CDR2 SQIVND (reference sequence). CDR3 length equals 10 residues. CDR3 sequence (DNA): TGTGCCACCCGCCTGGATACGCAGTATTTT. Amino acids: CATRLDTQYF.

The CDR3 loop is CAWSEGTGGEQYF. The CDR3 region has the DNA TGTGCCTGGAGCGAGGGGACAGGGGGCGAGCAGTACTTC. V and J are TRBV30 and TRBJ2-7; TRBD1 aligns across 11 bases. Germline V gives CDR1 GTSNPN, CDR2 SVGIG (reference sequence). With V trimmed by 3 bases and J by 6 bases, 4 bases remained unmatched. CDR3 length: 13 amino acids. The complete variable domain, with remaining parts taken from reference TRBV30 and TRBJ2-7, reads SQTIHQWPATLVQPVGSPLSLECTVEGTSNPNLYWYRQAAGRGLQLLFYSVGIGQISSEVPQNLSASRPQDRQFILSSKKLLLSDSGFYLCAWSEGTGGEQYFGPGTRLTVT.

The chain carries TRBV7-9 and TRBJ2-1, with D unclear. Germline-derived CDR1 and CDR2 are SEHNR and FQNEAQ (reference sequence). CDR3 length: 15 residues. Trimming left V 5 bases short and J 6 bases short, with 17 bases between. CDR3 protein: CASSLSRGPLNEQFF. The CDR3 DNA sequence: TGTGCCAGCAGCCTCAGCCGTGGACCACTCAATGAGCAGTTCTTC.